The clone carrying this T cell receptor beta chain was observed a few times. Its antigen is not identified. The source of the sample is a study of identical twins. Whole-study results and caveats: The analysis was cross-sectional rather than longitudinal within donors. There were fewer insertions in abundant cord blood beta clonotypes, but memory repertoires showed no such pattern.

This CDR3 region has 14 residues. CDR1 and CDR2 from the germline V gene are MNHEY and SMNVEV (reference sequence). V lost 2 bases and J 0 bases, leaving 5 bases between the germline ends. After template switching added a universal primer site, the resulting cDNA carried unique molecular identifiers. TCRdb processed the 5' RACE reads anew with MiXCR; each CDR3 protein has one entry. The data hold roughly 690,000 distinct CDR3 sequences, with around 6% observed a single time. This chain links TRBV27 with TRBJ1-5; unclear D gene. This clonotype originated in a man between 18 and 35 years old in good health. What was sequenced was naive T cells sorted from blood. The CDR3 nucleotides read TGTGCCAGCAGTTTAACTTATAGCAATCAGCCCCAGCATTTT. It is translated as CASSLTYSNQPQHF.